Listed below are T cell receptor beta chains from one sample, sequenced in a study of identical twins. TCRdb re-called the 5' RACE reads through MiXCR, storing one row per CDR3 protein. The data contain 690,000 or so distinct CDR3 sequences, 8.6% of them singletons. Another study also made use of these data, one on yellow fever vaccine responses in identical twins.

The sequencing sample was made of PBMCs. These receptor sequences come from a woman younger than 30 in good health. The CDR3 runs from the conserved cysteine through the conserved F or W. The D gene is left open where the match is weak. A row's size may be missing; if present it is once, few, many or a size class.

j_call v_call d_call clone_size cdr3_nt cdr3_aa
TRBJ2-3 TRBV6-4 . many TGTGCCAGCAGTGACCTCCCGGGGCTGACGCAGTATTTT CASSDLPGLTQYF
TRBJ2-3 TRBV7-2 TRBD2 few TGTGCCAGCAGCTTAGGGGGACTAGTCACAGATACGCAGTATTTT CASSLGGLVTDTQYF
TRBJ2-7 TRBV29-1 . many TGCAGCGTTATCCCCGACAGGCAGTTCGAGCAGTACTTC CSVIPDRQFEQYF
TRBJ1-6 TRBV27 . few TGTGCCAGCAGTTCCGGGACTAATAATTCACCCCTCCACTTT CASSSGTNNSPLHF
TRBJ2-3 TRBV4-3 . many TGCGCCAGCAGCCAAGACGGACAGCTCACAGATACGCAGTATTTT CASSQDGQLTDTQYF
TRBJ2-7 TRBV11-2 . . TGTGCCAGCAGCTTAGAGGTCCAGGGTACCCACGAGCAGTACTTC CASSLEVQGTHEQYF
TRBJ1-4 TRBV20-1 . . TGCAGTGCTAGAGGATATAGGGAGGTGGAAAAACTGTTTTTT CSARGYREVEKLFF
TRBJ2-2 TRBV4-3 TRBD1 . TGCGCCAGCAGCTTTCGGGCAGGGGGCCCCGGGGAGCTGTTTTTT CASSFRAGGPGELFF
TRBJ2-5 TRBV4-1 TRBD2 . TGCGCCAGCAGCGAAGAAGCAGGAGCGGGGGGCCAAGAGACCCAGTACTTC CASSEEAGAGGQETQYF
TRBJ2-1 TRBV11-2 . . TGTGCCAGCAGCTCACAGGCCCCTACCTACAATGAGCAGTTCTTC CASSSQAPTYNEQFF
TRBJ2-7 TRBV5-1 TRBD1 few TGCGCCAGCAGCTCTACAGGGGGCCGAGACGAGCAGTACTTC CASSSTGGRDEQYF
TRBJ1-5 TRBV10-2 . . TGCGCCAGCAGGTATGAGGAGCAACAGCCCCAGCATTTT CASRYEEQQPQHF
TRBJ2-2 TRBV7-2 . few TGTGCCAGCAAACCCTATGCGAACACCGGGGAGCTGTTTTTT CASKPYANTGELFF
TRBJ2-1 TRBV7-2 . few TGTGCCAGCAGCTTCGTCTACGGTAATGAGCAGTTCTTC CASSFVYGNEQFF
TRBJ1-4 TRBV9 TRBD1 few TGTGCCAGCAGCGTAGGACAGGGGCCTGAAAAACTGTTTTTT CASSVGQGPEKLFF
TRBJ2-5 TRBV5-1 TRBD2 few TGCGCCAGCAGCTTTTCGTGGGAGGGCCGGGAGACCCAGTACTTC CASSFSWEGRETQYF
TRBJ2-7 TRBV10-3 . . TGTGCCACCGCAGGACAGTCCTACGAGCAGTACTTC CATAGQSYEQYF
TRBJ2-4 TRBV29-1 . many TGCAGCGTCGACCACCGGGGGACGGCAGGAAACATTCAGTACTTC CSVDHRGTAGNIQYF
TRBJ1-6 TRBV12-3/TRBV12-4 TRBD1 many TGTGCCAGCAGCCAGGGACAGGGTGGTTCACCCCTCCACTTT CASSQGQGGSPLHF
TRBJ2-3 TRBV7-2 TRBD2 few TGTGCCAGCAGCTTAGGCGGGAGCTTTAGTGATACGCAGTATTTT CASSLGGSFSDTQYF
TRBJ2-4 TRBV11-2 TRBD1 few TGTGCCAGCAGCTTAGTTCCCCAGGGACAGGGTACACCCATTCAGTACTTC CASSLVPQGQGTPIQYF
TRBJ2-7 TRBV4-3 . many TGCGCCAGCAGCGTCACAGGTTCCTACGAGCAGTACTTC CASSVTGSYEQYF
TRBJ1-5 TRBV4-1 TRBD1 few TGCGCCAGCAGCCTCACCACAGGGGGCGGGCAGCCCCAGCATTTT CASSLTTGGGQPQHF
TRBJ2-7 TRBV29-1 . few TGCAGCGTTGTGCTAGGGGTGGACGAGCAGTACTTC CSVVLGVDEQYF
TRBJ2-1 TRBV7-6 TRBD2 few TGTGCCAGCAGCTTCGCAGCGGGGGGCCGCTACAATGAGCAGTTCTTC CASSFAAGGRYNEQFF
TRBJ2-1 TRBV7-8 . . TGTGCCAGCAGCTCCTTGTTTTGGGGTGCTAGCGAGTACAATGAGCAGTTCTTC CASSSLFWGASEYNEQFF
TRBJ2-3 TRBV14 . . TGTGCCAGCAGCCTCGGCGCATCAGATACGCAGTATTTT CASSLGASDTQYF
TRBJ2-3 TRBV5-4 TRBD2 few TGTGCCAGCAGCTTGGGGGGACTAGTCGTACCGAGCACAGATACGCAGTATTTT CASSLGGLVVPSTDTQYF
TRBJ2-1 TRBV12-3/TRBV12-4 . few TGTGCCAGCAATAAAGCGAGCTCCTACAATGAGCAGTTCTTC CASNKASSYNEQFF
TRBJ2-1 TRBV7-2 . . TGTGCCAGCAGCTTAGGGCTCTCCCCCAGGGAGCAGTTCTTC CASSLGLSPREQFF
TRBJ2-7 TRBV7-8 TRBD2 many TGTGCCAGCAGCCCCATAGAGGGACTAGCGGTCGAGCAGTACTTC CASSPIEGLAVEQYF
TRBJ1-4 TRBV9 . few TGTGCCAGCAGCTATTCGGAGGGAAACGAGGGGAAACTGTTTTTT CASSYSEGNEGKLFF
TRBJ2-4 TRBV20-1 TRBD2 many TGCAGTGCAGCCGGACTAGCGGAGTTAAACATTCAGTACTTC CSAAGLAELNIQYF
TRBJ2-7 TRBV7-8 . few TGTGCCAGCAGCCAAACCTTCCACGAGCAGTACTTC CASSQTFHEQYF
TRBJ2-2 TRBV9 . . TGTGCCAGCAGCCCGCCTGGGGGGAGGCACACCGGGGAGCTGTTTTTT CASSPPGGRHTGELFF